This passage covers 15 T cell receptor beta chains from one sample sequenced in a study of cytomegalovirus exposure and HLA in healthy donors. With 60 Vbeta and 13 Jbeta primers, the PCR was carried out. Repertoires were generated with immunoSEQ multiplex PCR, while TCRdb's copy carries only in-frame clones and drops some. There are 150,000 to 200,000 clones in the sample; around 87% occur only once, and around 0.99% lies in the top ten. Sequenced sample: PBMCs. The receptors here all came from a boy aged 2-15 years in good health and CMV-seronegative.

The chain combines TRBV29-1 with TRBJ1-1; maybe TRBD1 (5 bases). The length of the CDR3 is 12 residues. Trimming removed 0 bases at V and 10 bases at J, with 12 bases between. Germline-derived CDR1 and CDR2 are SQVTM and ANQGSEA. CDR3 in DNA: TGCAGCGTTGAAGAGACCCGGGGGTTAGCTTTCTTT. Translating gives CSVEETRGLAFF.

CDR3 amino acids: CAWRRRDSRNEKLFF. As DNA, the CDR3 is TGTGCCTGGAGGCGACGGGACAGTCGGAATGAAAAACTGTTTTTT. This chain links TRBV30 with TRBJ1-4; 7 nucleotides line up with TRBD1. CDR3 length: 15 amino acids. CDR1 GTSNPN and CDR2 SVGIG come from the germline V gene (reference sequence). V was pared by 3 bases and J by 5 bases, with 9 bases of the junction left unmatched.

The rearrangement links TRBV18 to TRBJ2-3; a possible D gene is TRBD1 (6 bases). The V end was cut by 2 bases, the J end by 0 bases, with 15 bases between. Germline V gene lookup returns CDR1 KGHSH and CDR2 LQKENI. The CDR3 is 17 amino acids. CDR3 in DNA: TGTGCCAGCTCACCAGGTTCCAGGGGCCTCAGCACAGATACGCAGTATTTT. As protein: CASSPGSRGLSTDTQYF. Full variable domain (missing parts from reference TRBV18 and TRBJ2-3): NAGVMQNPRHLVRRRGQEARLRCSPMKGHSHVYWYRQLPEEGLKFMVYLQKENIIDESGMPKERFSAEFPKEGPSILRIQQVVRGDSAAYFCASSPGSRGLSTDTQYFGPGTRLTVL.

This chain joins TRBV15 and TRBJ2-1; 13 bases fit TRBD2. V shed 2 bases, J shed 9 bases, and the junction held 4 bases outside the gene matches. In germline, CDR1 is LNHNV, CDR2 YYDKDF (reference sequence). The CDR3 spans 15 residues. The CDR3 protein is CATSRRTSGRGEQFF. The CDR3 bases are TGTGCCACCAGCAGAAGGACTAGCGGGAGAGGTGAGCAGTTCTTC.

The chain carries TRBV27 and TRBJ1-1; D possibly corresponds to TRBD1 (6 bases). V lost 7 bases, J lost 4 bases, and 31 bases lay in between. Germline CDR1 and CDR2: MNHEY and SMNVEV (reference sequence). This CDR3 is 19 amino acids long. CDR3 bases: TGTGCCAGCACTCGCTTTTCCAAAGGGGGTGCGGCGACGGTCACTGAAGCTTTCTTT. Protein product: CASTRFSKGGAATVTEAFF.

This sequence joins TRBV28 and TRBJ2-7; the match to TRBD2 covers 9 bases. CDR3 length equals 17 residues. Germline CDR1 and CDR2: MDHEN and SYDVKM. Trimming took 3 bases from V and 3 from J; bases not matched to a gene: 12. The CDR3 nucleotides read TGTGCCAGCAGTTTGGGGAGGGCTAGCGGGAAAATCTACGAGCAGTACTTC. Protein sequence: CASSLGRASGKIYEQYF.

The chain uses TRBV19 and TRBJ1-2; a possible D gene is TRBD1 (5 bases). The germline gives CDR1 LNHDA, CDR2 SQIVND (reference sequence). The germline V and J ends were trimmed by 1 base and 4 bases, with 13 bases remaining between them. The length of the CDR3 is 15 residues. CDR3 in DNA: TGTGCCAGTAGTATAGCGGGGGTCTCCGGCTATGGCTACACCTTC. Translated: CASSIAGVSGYGYTF.

J is TRBJ1-5 and V is TRBV28, with D possibly being TRBD1 (6 bases). The V end was cut by 5 bases, the J end by 1 base, with 18 bases between. CDR1 MDHEN and CDR2 SYDVKM come from the germline V gene. The CDR3 is made up of 17 amino acids. The CDR3 coding sequence is TGTGCCAGCAGTCCTCATCAGGGGAAGACGAGCAATCAGCCCCAGCATTTT. Translated, it gives CASSPHQGKTSNQPQHF.

The chain links TRBV19 to TRBJ2-5, with a possible D match to TRBD1 (5 bases). Gene TRBJ2-7 matches the end of the DNA better, so the J call may be wrong. This CDR3 comprises 13 residues. CDR1 and CDR2 from the germline V gene are LNHDA and SQIVND (reference sequence). CDR3 protein: CASSISGLYEQYF. DNA of the CDR3: TGTGCCAGTAGTATATCAGGGCTCTACGAGCAGTACTTC.

Only one count was recorded for this clone. The chain uses TRBV6-1 and TRBJ1-6; D is unresolved. From germline, CDR1 is MNHNS and CDR2 SASEGT. Trimming shortened V by 2 bases and J by 6 bases, and 17 bases separated the two germline ends. This CDR3 region has 17 residues. The CDR3 DNA reads TGTGCCAGCAGTGAATTGGGGAGGCCCAGCGGTAATTCACCCCTCCACTTT. Amino acid sequence: CASSELGRPSGNSPLHF.

This clone was detected only once. The genes are TRBV5-4 and TRBJ2-5, with 8 nucleotides matching TRBD1. The DNA matches TRBJ2-7 better at its end, which makes the J call doubtful. This CDR3 is 16 amino acids long. CDR1 and CDR2 (germline): SGHNT, YYREEE (reference sequence). In DNA form, the CDR3 reads TGTGCCAGCAGCCCAGGGTCGAGACAGGGGTCCAACGAGCAGTACTTC. Protein: CASSPGSRQGSNEQYF.

The V gene is TRBV4-1, the J gene TRBJ1-1, with D perhaps matching TRBD1 (5 bases). The CDR3 length is 14 residues. Germline-derived CDR1 and CDR2 are MGHRA and YSYEKL. The ends were cut back, 4 bases at V and 1 base at J, with 10 bases in the middle. The CDR3 DNA follows: TGCGCCAGCAGCCTACTTCAGGGGAACACTGAAGCTTTCTTT. Its translation is CASSLLQGNTEAFF.

This clone was picked up a small number of times. The chain is built from TRBV13 and TRBJ1-2; perhaps TRBD1 as D (5 bases). Deletions cut 5 bases from V and 2 bases from J, with 21 bases between. CDR1 is PRHDT, CDR2 FYEKMQ, per germline (reference sequence). The CDR3 is 17 residues long. In nucleotides, the CDR3 is TGTGCCAGCAGCCAAAGGACACCCTTGCCTAGAAACTATGGCTACACCTTC. This gives the protein CASSQRTPLPRNYGYTF.

Notes on this clone: The junction departs from the called germline gene at one end, perhaps through a read error. The chain recombines TRBV13 with TRBJ2-7; 8 bases match TRBD1. The CDR3 is 14 residues long. The germline V gene has CDR1 PRHDT and CDR2 FYEKMQ (reference sequence). CDR3 sequence reads: CASSLGQGRYEQYF. The CDR3 DNA sequence: TGTGCCAGCAGCCTAGGACAGGGACGATACGAGCAGTACTTC.

In this sample, this clone turned up a few times. The V and J genes are TRBV6-1 and TRBJ2-7; D is undetermined. The length of the CDR3 is 13 residues. Germline assignment: CDR1 MNHNS and CDR2 SASEGT. Trimming cost V 4 bases and J 3 bases, with 10 bases left between them. The CDR3 sequence is CASSATEGYEQYF. CDR3 nucleotide sequence: TGTGCCAGCAGTGCAACAGAAGGCTACGAGCAGTACTTC.